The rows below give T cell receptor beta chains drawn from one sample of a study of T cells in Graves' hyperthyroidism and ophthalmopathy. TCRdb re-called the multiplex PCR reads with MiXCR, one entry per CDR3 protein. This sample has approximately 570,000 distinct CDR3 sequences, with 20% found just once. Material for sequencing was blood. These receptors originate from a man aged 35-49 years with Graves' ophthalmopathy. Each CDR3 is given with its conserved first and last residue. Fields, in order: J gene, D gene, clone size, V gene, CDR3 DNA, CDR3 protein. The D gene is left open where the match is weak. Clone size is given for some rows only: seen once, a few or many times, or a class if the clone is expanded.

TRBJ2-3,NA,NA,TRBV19,TGTGCCAGTAGTATGGAAAGTGCAGATACGCAGTATTTT,CASSMESADTQYF
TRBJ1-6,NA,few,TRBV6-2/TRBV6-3,TGTGCCAGCAGGAACTTACAAGGAGGTAATTCACCCCTCCACTTT,CASRNLQGGNSPLHF
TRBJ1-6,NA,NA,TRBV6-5,TGTGCCAGCAGTTACGAGCCTCTCAAGGGTTCACCCCTCCACTTT,CASSYEPLKGSPLHF
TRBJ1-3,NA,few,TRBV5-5,TGTGCCAGCAGCTTGGATTGGGCTACTGGAAACACCATATATTTT,CASSLDWATGNTIYF
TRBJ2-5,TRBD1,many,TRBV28,TGTGCCAGCAGTTACGGGACAGCCCAAGAGACCCAGTACTTC,CASSYGTAQETQYF
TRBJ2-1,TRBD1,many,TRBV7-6,TGTGCCAGCACCTCTCGATCAGGGGGTTCTAGCTCCTACAATGAGCAGTTCTTC,CASTSRSGGSSSYNEQFF
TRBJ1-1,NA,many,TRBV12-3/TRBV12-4,TGTGCCAGCAGTTTATCTCGGGGCATCACTGAAGCTTTCTTT,CASSLSRGITEAFF
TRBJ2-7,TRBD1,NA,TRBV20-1,TGCAGTGCTAGAGATCAAGGGACAGTCTCCTACGAGCAGTACTTC,CSARDQGTVSYEQYF
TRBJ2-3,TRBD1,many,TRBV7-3,TGTGCCAGCAGCAAAAAAGGGACAGGGGGAATTAGAGGCACAGATACGCAGTATTTT,CASSKKGTGGIRGTDTQYF
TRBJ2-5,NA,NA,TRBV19,TGTGCCAGTAGTCGGTGGGTTCAAGAGACCCAGTACTTC,CASSRWVQETQYF
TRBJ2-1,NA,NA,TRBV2,TGTGCCAGCAGTGAAGCGCGGACTATCAAGGGGCAGTTCTTC,CASSEARTIKGQFF
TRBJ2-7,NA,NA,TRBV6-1,TGTGCCAGCAGTACGGCAGGGACGGGGCGCTACGAGCAGTACTTC,CASSTAGTGRYEQYF
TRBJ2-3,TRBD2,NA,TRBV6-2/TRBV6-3,TGTGCCAGCAGTTACTCGAGCACTAGCGGGAGGCTCCCTGCGGGAGATACGCAGTATTTT,CASSYSSTSGRLPAGDTQYF
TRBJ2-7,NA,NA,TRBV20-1,TGCAGTGCGGGCCGGGCGGGACTAGGGGGCAGCGAGCAGTACTTC,CSAGRAGLGGSEQYF
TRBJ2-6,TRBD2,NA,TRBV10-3,TGTGCCACCTCTGGAGGTAGCGGGGCCCCCGGGGCCAACGTCCTGACTTTC,CATSGGSGAPGANVLTF
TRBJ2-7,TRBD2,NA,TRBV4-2,TGTGCCAGCAGCCACGCGCATATTCCGGGGGGGCCTAAAAAAAGCTACGAGCAGTACTTC,CASSHAHIPGGPKKSYEQYF
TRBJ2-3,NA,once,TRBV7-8,TGCGCCAGCAGCCAAGATGTGGCAGGGATGCGGGCAGATACGCAGTATTTT,CASSQDVAGMRADTQYF
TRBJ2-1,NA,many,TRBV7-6,TGTGCCAGCAGCCCTTCTTTCGGATCCTACAATGAGCAGTTCTTC,CASSPSFGSYNEQFF
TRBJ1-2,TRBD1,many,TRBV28,TGTGCCAGCAGTACCGCCGGGACAGGGAAACCGGTAGATGGCTACACCTTC,CASSTAGTGKPVDGYTF
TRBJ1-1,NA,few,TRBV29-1,TGCAGCGTAGTGAAGGGGATGGGAACTGAAGCTTTCTTT,CSVVKGMGTEAFF
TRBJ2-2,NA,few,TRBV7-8,TGTGCCAGCATCCCCCCGGATGTACGGAGACCCTGGGCGAACACCGGGGAGCTGTTTTTT,CASIPPDVRRPWANTGELFF
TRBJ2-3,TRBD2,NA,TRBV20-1,TGCAGTGCTAGGGTAGCGGGGAGCCCAGATACGCAGTATTTT,CSARVAGSPDTQYF
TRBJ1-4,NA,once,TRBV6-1,TGTGCCAGCAGCCAGTGGGGAGGGACTAATGAAAAACTGTTTTTT,CASSQWGGTNEKLFF
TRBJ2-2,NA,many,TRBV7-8,TGTGCCAGCAGCTCCGACAGCGACACCGGGGAGCTGTTTTTT,CASSSDSDTGELFF
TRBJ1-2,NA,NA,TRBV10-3,TGTGCCATCAGTGGCCCTAACCACGAGGGCTACACCTTC,CAISGPNHEGYTF
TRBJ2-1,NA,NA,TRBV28,TGTGCCAGCTCCGGGACCTCCTTCTCGGATGAGCAGTTCTTC,CASSGTSFSDEQFF
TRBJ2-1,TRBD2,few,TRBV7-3,TGTGCCAGCAGCTTAACGTCAGCGGGGACCCAGCAGTTCTTC,CASSLTSAGTQQFF
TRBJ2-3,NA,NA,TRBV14,TGTGCCAGCAGCCCTCCTTGGGGGGGCTCGAGCACAGATACGCAGTATTTT,CASSPPWGGSSTDTQYF
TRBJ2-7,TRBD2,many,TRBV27,TGTGCCAGCAGTTTACGTAGCGGGAGCCCCTACGAGCAGTACTTC,CASSLRSGSPYEQYF
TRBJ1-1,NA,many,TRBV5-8,TGTGCCAGCAGCTTGGAACAGCTCACTGAAGCTTTCTTT,CASSLEQLTEAFF
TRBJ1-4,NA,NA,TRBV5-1,TGCGCCAGCAGCTTGGGGACGGCCTCAACTAATGAAAAACTGTTTTTT,CASSLGTASTNEKLFF
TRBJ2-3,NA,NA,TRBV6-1,TGTGCCAGCAGTGCCTGGCATGGGGGGAGCACAGATACGCAGTATTTT,CASSAWHGGSTDTQYF
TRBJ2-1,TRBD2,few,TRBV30,TGTGCCTGGGCGAACCCTAGACTAGCGGGGGAGAGCAATGAGCAGTTCTTC,CAWANPRLAGESNEQFF
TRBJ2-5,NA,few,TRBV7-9,TGTGCCAGCAGCCCCCCGGGACTTTCCCCCGAGACCCAGTACTTC,CASSPPGLSPETQYF
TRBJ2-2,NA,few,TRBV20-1,TGCAGTGCTATGAGGGAGTGGACCGGGGAGCTGTTTTTT,CSAMREWTGELFF
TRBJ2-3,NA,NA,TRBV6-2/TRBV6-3,TGTGCCTGCACAAGGGCACTTTCCACAGATACGCAGTATTTT,CACTRALSTDTQYF
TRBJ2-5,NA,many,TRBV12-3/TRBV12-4,TGTGCCAGCAGCATTTACAAGTGGGAGACCCAGTACTTC,CASSIYKWETQYF
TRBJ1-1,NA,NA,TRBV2,TGTGCCAGCAGTCAAGGGGGGGGGGACACTGAAGCTTTCTTT,CASSQGGGDTEAFF
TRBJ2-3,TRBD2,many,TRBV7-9,TGTGCCAGCAGCTTAGCCACTAGCGGGAGCGGAGATACGCAGTATTTT,CASSLATSGSGDTQYF
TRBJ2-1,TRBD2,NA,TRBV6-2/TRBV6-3,TGTGCCAGCAGCATATTCCGGGGGGTTTCCTACAATGAGCAGTTCTTC,CASSIFRGVSYNEQFF
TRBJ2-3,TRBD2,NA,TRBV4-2,TGTGCCAGCAGCCAAGGGACCGGACTAGCGGGGGGCCCTGTGCGAGATACGCAGTATTTT,CASSQGTGLAGGPVRDTQYF
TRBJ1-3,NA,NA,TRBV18,TGTGCCAGCTCACCCCGACAGGAGAGCTCTGGAAACACCATATATTTT,CASSPRQESSGNTIYF
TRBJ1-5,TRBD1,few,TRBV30,TGTGCCTGGGGACAGGGTCTCGATCAGCCCCAGCATTTT,CAWGQGLDQPQHF
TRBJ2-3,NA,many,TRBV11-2,TGTGCCAGCAGCTTAGTAACAGGGCGACGCACAGATACGCAGTATTTT,CASSLVTGRRTDTQYF
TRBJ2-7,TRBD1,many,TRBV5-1,TGCGCCAGCAGCGGGACCGGGACAGGCTCGGATGAGCAGTACTTC,CASSGTGTGSDEQYF
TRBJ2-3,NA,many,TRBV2,TGTGCCAGCAGTGAGGGGGGGACAGGTACAGATACGCAGTATTTT,CASSEGGTGTDTQYF